A single sample is the source of the 22 T cell receptor beta chains below, sequenced in a study of T cell responses to AZD1222 COVID-19 vaccine. Profiled with immunoSEQ multiplex PCR; TCRdb holds only in-frame clones, not every one. The table records roughly 150,000 clones, more than 75% of them present only once. Here the sequenced sample was peripheral blood, taken on day 0 of AZD1222 vaccination. These receptors were obtained from an adult in good health.

V usage is TRBV4-2 and J usage is TRBJ2-5, with 7 positions matching TRBD2. The CDR3 contains 15 residues. Germline CDR1 is LGHNA and CDR2 is YNFKEQ. Germline trimming cut 4 bases from V and 5 bases from J; bases unmatched to any gene: 10. The CDR3 DNA reads TGTGCCAGCAGCCGCCTCATGACTAGCTCGGAGACCCAGTACTTC. Amino acids: CASSRLMTSSETQYF.

V usage is TRBV18 and J usage is TRBJ2-4; D unresolved. Trimming stripped 4 bases from V and 5 bases from J, with 12 bases between. The CDR3 covers 14 residues. Germline assignment: CDR1 KGHSH and CDR2 LQKENI. The CDR3 nucleotides read TGTGCCAGCTCACAATCGGCTCGACAAAACATTCAGTACTTC. Its protein is CASSQSARQNIQYF.

The chain is built from TRBV28 and TRBJ2-5; 12 nucleotides agree with TRBD2. V lost 6 bases to trimming and J lost 4 bases; unmatched junction nucleotides: 12. This CDR3 region has 17 residues. Germline values: CDR1 MDHEN, CDR2 SYDVKM. The CDR3 DNA reads TGTGCCAGCAGACCTCTAGCGGGAGGGGGTCTCAGAGAGACCCAGTACTTC. It is translated as CASRPLAGGGLRETQYF.

The chain combines TRBV10-3 with TRBJ2-3; 13 nucleotides line up with TRBD2. Germline CDR1 and CDR2: ENHRY and SYGVKD. There are 18 residues in the CDR3. Unmatched junction bases numbered 8, after V lost 0 bases and J lost 5 bases. The CDR3 DNA reads as TGTGCCATCAGTGAGTCGGGGACTAGCGGGACGTTGAGAGATACGCAGTATTTT. Its translation is CAISESGTSGTLRDTQYF.

This rearrangement joins TRBV7-2 to TRBJ2-5; no clear D gene. Germline values: CDR1 SGHTA, CDR2 FQGNSA. This CDR3 has 11 residues. V was pared by 8 bases and J by 5 bases, with 9 bases between. The DNA for the CDR3 is TGTGCCAGCCGGCAATCGGAGACCCAGTACTTC. The encoded protein is CASRQSETQYF. Drawing the rest from reference TRBV7-2 and TRBJ2-5, the complete variable domain is GAGVSQSPSNKVTEKGKDVELRCDPISGHTALYWYRQSLGQGLEFLIYFQGNSAPDKSGLPSDRFSAERTGGSVSTLTIQRTQQEDSAVYLCASRQSETQYFGPGTRLLVL.

A single count supports this clone. The chain has TRBV19 and TRBJ1-5, with 12 bases lining up with TRBD1. The length of the CDR3 is 20 residues. The ends lost 3 bases at V and 0 bases at J; junction bases unmatched: 12. CDR1 and CDR2 (germline): LNHDA, SQIVND (reference sequence). CDR3 sequence reads: CASSIYGTGGLSISNQPQHF. The CDR3 DNA follows: TGTGCCAGTAGTATTTATGGGACAGGGGGCCTTTCCATTAGCAATCAGCCCCAGCATTTT.

V and J are TRBV19 and TRBJ2-7; 10 bases map to TRBD1. The CDR3 totals 15 residues. Losses at the gene ends were 3 bases for V and 1 base for J; bases not matched to a gene: 3. In germline, CDR1 is LNHDA, CDR2 SQIVND (reference sequence). The CDR3 sequence is CASSIPGQGSYEQYF. Written as DNA, the CDR3 is TGTGCCAGTAGTATTCCGGGACAGGGGTCCTACGAGCAGTACTTC. The full variable domain, in which reference TRBV19 and TRBJ2-7 provide the parts outside the CDR3, is DGGITQSPKYLFRKEGQNVTLSCEQNLNHDAMYWYRQDPGQGLRLIYYSQIVNDFQKGDIAEGYSVSREKKESFPLTVTSAQKNPTAFYLCASSIPGQGSYEQYFGPGTRLTVT.

The chain combines TRBV9 with TRBJ2-7; 10 bases are a match to TRBD1. V shed 0 bases and J 5 bases; nucleotides not matched to a gene: 5. In germline, CDR1 is SGDLS, CDR2 YYNGEE. The CDR3 spans 15 residues. CDR3 nucleotides: TGTGCCAGCAGCGTAGGAGGGACAGGGGTGGACGAGCAGTACTTC. This translates into CASSVGGTGVDEQYF.

This clone was picked up one time. This chain uses TRBV6-1 with TRBJ2-7; D is uncertain. Germline V gene lookup returns CDR1 MNHNS and CDR2 SASEGT. V was clipped by 2 bases and J by 9 bases, with 14 bases between them. There are 13 residues in the CDR3. The CDR3 region is CASSEWWKDLQYF. The CDR3 DNA sequence: TGTGCCAGCAGTGAATGGTGGAAGGATCTGCAGTACTTC.

The chain joins TRBV28 to TRBJ1-3; D is ambiguous. CDR3 length: 10 amino acids. Trimming stripped 3 bases from V and 8 bases from J, with 2 bases between. The V gene's germline CDR1 is MDHEN and CDR2 SYDVKM. In nucleotides, the CDR3 is TGTGCCAGCAGTTTTGACACCATATATTTT. As protein: CASSFDTIYF.

The gene calls are TRBV10-3 and TRBJ2-3; D remains unclear. CDR3 length: 15 amino acids. Looked up from germline, CDR1 is ENHRY and CDR2 is SYGVKD. V was shortened by 4 bases and J by 5 bases, with 16 bases between the two germline ends. The CDR3 protein is CAISVDVGTGDTQYF. The CDR3 DNA is TGTGCCATCAGTGTAGACGTCGGAACGGGAGATACGCAGTATTTT.

The genes are TRBV5-1 and TRBJ2-2, with 8 bases lining up with TRBD1. Germline V gene lookup returns CDR1 SGHRS and CDR2 YFSETQ. This CDR3 has 16 amino acids. Trimming took 7 bases from V and 4 from J; bases not matched to a gene: 12. The CDR3 nucleotides read TGCGCCAGCGGAACCTACGGACAGGGATTCACCGGGGAGCTGTTTTTT. Encoded protein: CASGTYGQGFTGELFF.

A word on this clone: Other DNA variants within this sample encode the same CDR3. The chain couples TRBV18 to TRBJ2-7; D gene ambiguous. The V end was cut by 3 bases, the J end by 3 bases, with 9 bases between. CDR3 length: 13 amino acids. Germline V gives CDR1 KGHSH, CDR2 LQKENI. The CDR3 reads CASSPAANYEQYF. The CDR3 bases are TGTGCCAGCTCACCGGCCGCCAACTACGAGCAGTACTTC.

Only one count was recorded for this clone. This chain uses TRBV19 with TRBJ2-7, with TRBD1 matching 8 bases. The CDR3 is made up of 17 amino acids. J was trimmed by 4 bases and V by 2 bases; bases with no gene match: 13. In germline, CDR1 is LNHDA, CDR2 SQIVND (reference sequence). For the CDR3, the DNA is TGTGCCAGTAGTATAATAGGGACAGGCGGTCTTCCTTACGAGCAGTACTTC. Translating gives CASSIIGTGGLPYEQYF.

This clone has just one count. The chain links TRBV19 to TRBJ1-5; D is unresolved. The V end lost 7 bases, the J end lost 9 bases, and 16 bases lay between the germline ends. The germline V gene has CDR1 LNHDA and CDR2 SQIVND (reference sequence). CDR3 length: 13 amino acids. CDR3 residues: CASNREARGPQHF. The CDR3 region has the DNA TGTGCCAGTAACCGTGAGGCGCGGGGGCCCCAGCATTTT.

The chain recombines TRBV7-2 with TRBJ2-7, with 9 bases lining up with TRBD1. This CDR3 spans 14 amino acids. With 5 bases clipped from V and 3 bases from J, the junction kept 5 bases outside the gene matches. Germline CDR1 SGHTA, CDR2 FQGNSA. This chain's CDR3 is CASSKPGQGYEQYF. The CDR3 DNA sequence: TGTGCCAGCAGCAAACCGGGACAGGGCTACGAGCAGTACTTC.

The chain is built from TRBV30 and TRBJ1-5; TRBD1 might be the D (5 bases). V lost 2 bases, J lost 5 bases, and 10 bases lay in between. Per the germline V gene, CDR1 is GTSNPN and CDR2 is SVGIG (reference sequence). The CDR3 is 13 residues long. The CDR3 protein is CAWSNRYDQPQHF. The DNA for the CDR3 is TGTGCCTGGAGTAACAGGTACGATCAGCCCCAGCATTTT.

The CDR3: CASSVGPGAQHF. The CDR3 DNA reads as TGTGCCAGTAGTGTCGGCCCCGGGGCCCAGCATTTT. This chain joins TRBV19 and TRBJ1-5; D not certain. Germline V gene sequence: CDR1 LNHDA, CDR2 SQIVND (reference sequence). The germline V and J ends were trimmed by 5 bases and 11 bases, with 13 bases remaining between them. The CDR3 covers 12 residues.

This chain connects TRBV2 to TRBJ2-2; either TRBD1 or TRBD2 may fit D (5 bases each). Germline loops: CDR1 SNHLY, CDR2 FYNNEI. The length of the CDR3 is 13 residues. The V end was cut by 10 bases, the J end by 4 bases, with 13 bases between. In DNA, the CDR3 is TGTGCCACCGAGGGGCTAGCCACCGGGGAGCTGTTTTTT. This sequence encodes CATEGLATGELFF.

V and J are TRBV7-2 and TRBJ1-5; 8 bases line up with TRBD1. Germline lookup yields CDR1 SGHTA and CDR2 FQGNSA. The CDR3 spans 14 residues. The V gene end was trimmed by 4 bases and the J gene end by 5 bases; junction bases not matched to a gene: 4. The CDR3 loop reads CASSSGQGDQPQHF. The CDR3 nucleotides read TGTGCCAGCAGCTCAGGACAGGGTGATCAGCCCCAGCATTTT.

A remark on this clone: This sample also contains other DNA sequences that code for the same CDR3. V gene TRBV7-9 combines with J gene TRBJ1-4, with 9 bases lining up with TRBD1. Per germline, CDR1 SEHNR and CDR2 FQNEAQ (reference sequence). This CDR3 comprises 14 residues. The trim removed 1 base at V and 8 bases at J, leaving 2 bases unmatched. The CDR3: CASSLGQGGEKLFF. CDR3 coding DNA: TGTGCCAGCAGCTTAGGACAGGGGGGAGAAAAACTGTTTTTT.

V and J are TRBV7-8 and TRBJ2-2; D gene unclear. This CDR3 comprises 11 residues. V was clipped by 2 bases and J by 5 bases, with 0 bases between them. Looked up from germline, CDR1 is SGHVS and CDR2 is FQNEAQ. The CDR3 reads CASSLTGELFF. Written as DNA, the CDR3 is TGTGCCAGCAGCTTAACCGGGGAGCTGTTTTTT.